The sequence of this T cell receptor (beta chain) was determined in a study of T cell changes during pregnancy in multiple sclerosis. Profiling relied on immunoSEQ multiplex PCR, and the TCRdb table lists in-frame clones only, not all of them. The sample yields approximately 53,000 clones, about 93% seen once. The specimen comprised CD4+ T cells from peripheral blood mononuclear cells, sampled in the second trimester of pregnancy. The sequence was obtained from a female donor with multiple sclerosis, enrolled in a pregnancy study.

CDR3 nucleotide sequence: TGTGCCAGCAGCCCGCAGGGGGCCCTAGCCAAAAACATTCAGTACTTC. Encoded protein: CASSPQGALAKNIQYF. The chain links TRBV7-2 to TRBJ2-4, with 8 positions matching TRBD1. The CDR3 runs 16 residues. Germline V gene lookup returns CDR1 SGHTA and CDR2 FQGNSA. J gave up 0 bases and V 5 bases, and 6 bases lay outside the gene matches.